The T cell receptor (beta chain) under discussion was sequenced for a study of immune evolution from preneoplasia to lung adenocarcinoma. Patients had resection in Japan or China between about 2013 and 2017. Libraries were prepared by immunoSEQ multiplex PCR; TCRdb keeps only in-frame clonotypes and omits some of them. The sample includes 9,100 or so clones, 70% to 80% of them seen just once. Comments on this clone: What it binds is unknown.

General study findings and limits: Later-stage lesions seemingly showed higher T cell density and diversity than normal lung.

CDR1 is SGHDT and CDR2 is YYEEEE in the germline V gene. Trimming took 4 bases from V and 2 from J, leaving 10 bases between them. This CDR3 comprises 13 residues. Sequenced: FFPE lung adenocarcinoma in situ tissue. The clonotype comes from a person between 55 and 80 years old with lung adenocarcinoma. This sequence joins TRBV5-6 and TRBJ2-7; possibly TRBD1 for D (6 bases). CDR3 loop: CASSPQGTYEQYF. The CDR3 DNA reads TGTGCCAGCAGCCCACAGGGCACCTACGAGCAGTACTTC.